Following are 10 T cell receptor beta chains from one sample sequenced in a study of blood T cell repertoires in COVID-19. Sequenced by immunoSEQ multiplex PCR; TCRdb stores in-frame clones only, minus some. In the table there are 150,000 to 200,000 clones, roughly 84% of which are singletons. The specimen sequenced was peripheral blood. The receptors were gathered from a person between 65 and 79 years old with COVID-19, enrolled during active disease.

This clone has just a few counts. V is TRBV6-5 and J is TRBJ2-7, with TRBD1 matching 10 bases. This CDR3 region has 14 residues. Germline V gives CDR1 MNHEY, CDR2 SVGAGI. Germline trimming cut 5 bases from V and 4 bases from J; bases unmatched to any gene: 5. For the CDR3, the DNA is TGTGCCAGCAGTAAGGGACAGGGGCCTTACGAGCAGTACTTC. Residues: CASSKGQGPYEQYF.

The chain combines TRBV4-3 with TRBJ2-1, with a weak D call TRBD2 (6 bases). V lost 2 bases to trimming and J lost 10 bases, with 12 bases between them. Germline V gene lookup returns CDR1 LGHNA and CDR2 YSLEER. This CDR3 is 13 amino acids long. CDR3 nucleotides: TGCGCCAGCAGCCAATTACTAGCTGGGGAGCAGTTCTTC. It translates to CASSQLLAGEQFF.

The V and J genes are TRBV7-2 and TRBJ2-7, with D maybe TRBD2 (7 bases). Trimming removed 1 base at V and 3 bases at J, with 19 bases between. The CDR3 spans 17 residues. Germline loops: CDR1 SGHTA, CDR2 FQGNSA. The CDR3 protein is CASSLGPLGGAGYEQYF. The CDR3 bases are TGTGCCAGCAGCTTAGGACCGTTGGGGGGGGCGGGCTACGAGCAGTACTTC. Full variable domain (remainder filled in from reference TRBV7-2 and TRBJ2-7): GAGVSQSPSNKVTEKGKDVELRCDPISGHTALYWYRQSLGQGLEFLIYFQGNSAPDKSGLPSDRFSAERTGGSVSTLTIQRTQQEDSAVYLCASSLGPLGGAGYEQYFGPGTRLTVT.

The CDR3 spells CASRPPGIPFDGYTF. CDR3 nucleotide sequence: TGTGCCAGTAGGCCGCCAGGGATTCCTTTTGATGGCTACACCTTC. The chain uses TRBV19 and TRBJ1-2; weak D call: TRBD1 (5 bases). Germline CDR1 LNHDA, CDR2 SQIVND (reference sequence). V gave up 6 bases and J gave up 6 bases, with 20 bases separating them. This CDR3 region has 15 residues.

This chain joins TRBV5-4 and TRBJ2-3; 7 nucleotides agree with TRBD2. V shed 0 bases, J shed 4 bases, and the junction held 5 bases outside the gene matches. Germline values: CDR1 SGHNT, CDR2 YYREEE (reference sequence). The CDR3 is 15 amino acids. CDR3: CASSLGGGRADTQYF. The CDR3 region has the DNA TGTGCCAGCAGCTTGGGAGGCGGGAGAGCAGATACGCAGTATTTT.

A few counts support this clone. The J gene is TRBJ2-4, the V gene TRBV11-2; 11 nucleotides agree with TRBD2. Germline V lookup: CDR1 SGHAT, CDR2 FQNNGV. J lost 2 bases, V lost 5 bases, and 5 bases had no gene match. This CDR3 comprises 16 residues. CDR3 residues: CASSTTSGGPKNIQYF. The CDR3 region has the DNA TGTGCCAGCAGCACCACTAGCGGGGGCCCCAAAAACATTCAGTACTTC.

The chain recombines TRBV4-1 with TRBJ2-1; TRBD2 matches at 12 bases. CDR1 and CDR2 (germline): MGHRA, YSYEKL. J lost 8 bases, V lost 5 bases, and 10 bases had no gene match. This CDR3 comprises 16 residues. CDR3 bases: TGCGCCAGCAGCTTAAGTCTAGCGGGAGGGGGCGATGAGCAGTTCTTC. This sequence encodes CASSLSLAGGGDEQFF.

This chain links TRBV20-1 with TRBJ1-3; no firm D call. Germline CDR1 DFQATT, CDR2 SNEGSKA (reference sequence). V was pared by 5 bases and J by 4 bases, with 6 bases between. This CDR3 spans 11 amino acids. In DNA, the CDR3 is TGCAGTGCTGGCGGCGGAAACACCATATATTTT. Amino acid sequence: CSAGGGNTIYF.

V usage is TRBV5-6 and J usage is TRBJ2-5; tentatively, D is TRBD1 (5 bases). Trimming cost V 2 bases and J 4 bases, with 12 bases left between them. The length of the CDR3 is 14 residues. Germline-derived CDR1 and CDR2 are SGHDT and YYEEEE. The CDR3 coding sequence is TGTGCCAGCAGCTTATCGGGCAGGGCAGAGACCCAGTACTTC. It encodes CASSLSGRAETQYF.

This chain links TRBV10-3 with TRBJ2-1, with 10 bases matching TRBD2. The CDR3 sequence is 17 residues long. With V trimmed by 4 bases and J by 0 bases, 6 bases remained unmatched. CDR1 ENHRY and CDR2 SYGVKD come from the germline V gene. CDR3 in amino acids: CAISVTSGLDSYNEQFF. In DNA, the CDR3 is TGTGCCATCAGTGTGACTAGCGGGCTGGACTCCTACAATGAGCAGTTCTTC.